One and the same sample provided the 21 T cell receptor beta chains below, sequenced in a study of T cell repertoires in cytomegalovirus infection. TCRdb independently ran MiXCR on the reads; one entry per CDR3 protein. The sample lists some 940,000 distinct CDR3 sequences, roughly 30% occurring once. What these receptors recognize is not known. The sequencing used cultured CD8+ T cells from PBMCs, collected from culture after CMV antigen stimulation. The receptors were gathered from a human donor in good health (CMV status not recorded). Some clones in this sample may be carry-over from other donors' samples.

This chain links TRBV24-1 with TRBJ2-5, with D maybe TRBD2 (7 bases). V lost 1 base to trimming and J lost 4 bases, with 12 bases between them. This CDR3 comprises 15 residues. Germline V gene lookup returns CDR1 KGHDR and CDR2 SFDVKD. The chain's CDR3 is CATSDFGGARETQYF. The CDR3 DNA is TGTGCCACCAGTGATTTTGGGGGGGCGCGAGAGACCCAGTACTTC.

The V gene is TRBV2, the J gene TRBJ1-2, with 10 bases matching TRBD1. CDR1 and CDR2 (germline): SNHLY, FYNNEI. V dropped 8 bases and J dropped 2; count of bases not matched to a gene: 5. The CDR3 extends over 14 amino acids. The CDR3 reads CASFSGQGNYGYTF. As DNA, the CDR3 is TGTGCCAGCTTCTCGGGACAGGGGAACTATGGCTACACCTTC.

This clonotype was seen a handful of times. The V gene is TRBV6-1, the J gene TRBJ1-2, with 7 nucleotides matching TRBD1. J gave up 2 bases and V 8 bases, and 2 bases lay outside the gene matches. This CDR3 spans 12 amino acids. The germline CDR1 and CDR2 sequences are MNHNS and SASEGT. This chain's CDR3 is CASLGQNYGYTF. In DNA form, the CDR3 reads TGTGCCAGCCTGGGACAGAACTATGGCTACACCTTC.

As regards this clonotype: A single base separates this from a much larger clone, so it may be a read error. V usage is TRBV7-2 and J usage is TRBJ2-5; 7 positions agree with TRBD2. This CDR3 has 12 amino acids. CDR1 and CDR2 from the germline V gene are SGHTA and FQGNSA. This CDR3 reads CVSHGGGETQYF. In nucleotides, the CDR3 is TGTGTCAGTCATGGGGGGGGGGAGACCCAGTACTTC.

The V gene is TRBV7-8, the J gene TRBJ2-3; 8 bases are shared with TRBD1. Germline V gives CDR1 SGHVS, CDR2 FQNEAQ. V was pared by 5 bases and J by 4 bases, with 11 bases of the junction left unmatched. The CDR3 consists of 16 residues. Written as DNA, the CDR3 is TGTGCCAGCAGCCGTAAAGGCAGGGGGCCCGCAGATACGCAGTATTTT. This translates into CASSRKGRGPADTQYF.

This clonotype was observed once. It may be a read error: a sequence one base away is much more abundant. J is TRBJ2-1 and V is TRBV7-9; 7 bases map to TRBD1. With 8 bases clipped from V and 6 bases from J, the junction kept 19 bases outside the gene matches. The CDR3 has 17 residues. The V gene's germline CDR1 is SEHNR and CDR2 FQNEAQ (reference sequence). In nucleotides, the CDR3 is TGTGCCAGCTGGACCTCCCCCACAGGGGCCATCTGCAATGAGCAGTTCTTC. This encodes CASWTSPTGAICNEQFF.

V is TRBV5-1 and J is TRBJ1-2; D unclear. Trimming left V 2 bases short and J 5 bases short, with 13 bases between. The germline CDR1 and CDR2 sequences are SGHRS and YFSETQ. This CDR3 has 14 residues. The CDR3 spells CASSFIGQDYGYTF. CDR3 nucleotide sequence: TGCGCCAGCAGCTTTATCGGGCAGGATTATGGCTACACCTTC.

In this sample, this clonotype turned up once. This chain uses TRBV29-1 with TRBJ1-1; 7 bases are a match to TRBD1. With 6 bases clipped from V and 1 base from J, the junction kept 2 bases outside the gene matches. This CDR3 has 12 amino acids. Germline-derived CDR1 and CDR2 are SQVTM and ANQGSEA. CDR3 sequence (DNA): TGCAGCGTACAGGGGTCGAACACTGAAGCTTTCTTT. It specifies CSVQGSNTEAFF.

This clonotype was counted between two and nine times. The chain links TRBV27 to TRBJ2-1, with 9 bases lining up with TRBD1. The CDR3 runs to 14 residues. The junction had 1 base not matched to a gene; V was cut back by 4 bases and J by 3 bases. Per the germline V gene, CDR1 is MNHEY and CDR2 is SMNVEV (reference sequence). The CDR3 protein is CASSWGQGYNEQFF. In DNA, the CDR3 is TGTGCCAGCAGTTGGGGACAGGGCTACAATGAGCAGTTCTTC.

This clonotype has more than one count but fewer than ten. CDR3 in amino acids: CASSHLPAYEQYV. Written as DNA, the CDR3 is TGTGCCAGCAGCCATCTCCCCGCCTACGAGCAGTACGTC. The chain uses TRBV11-2 and TRBJ2-7, with D uncertain. CDR1 and CDR2 (germline): SGHAT, FQNNGV. Trimming took off 5 bases at V and 2 bases at J, with 10 bases between the two ends. The CDR3 is made up of 13 amino acids.

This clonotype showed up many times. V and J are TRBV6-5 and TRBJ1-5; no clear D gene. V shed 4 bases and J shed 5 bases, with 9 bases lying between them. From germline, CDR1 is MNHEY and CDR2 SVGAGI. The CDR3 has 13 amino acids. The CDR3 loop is CASSWAGDQPQHF. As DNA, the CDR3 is TGTGCCAGCAGTTGGGCGGGCGATCAGCCCCAGCATTTT.

CDR3 in amino acids: CALSKGDSEQFF. CDR3 in DNA: TGTGCCCTATCCAAAGGGGACAGCGAGCAGTTCTTC. The chain has TRBV7-9 and TRBJ2-1; 7 bases match TRBD1. This CDR3 region has 12 residues. In germline, CDR1 is SEHNR, CDR2 FQNEAQ (reference sequence). Trimming cost V 11 bases and J 10 bases; bases outside gene matches: 11. Full variable domain (remainder filled in from reference TRBV7-9 and TRBJ2-1): DTGVSQNPRHKITKRGQNVTFRCDPISEHNRLYWYRQTLGQGPEFLTYFQNEAQLEKSRLLSDRFSAERPKGSFSTLEIQRTEQGDSAMYLCALSKGDSEQFFGPGTRLTVL.

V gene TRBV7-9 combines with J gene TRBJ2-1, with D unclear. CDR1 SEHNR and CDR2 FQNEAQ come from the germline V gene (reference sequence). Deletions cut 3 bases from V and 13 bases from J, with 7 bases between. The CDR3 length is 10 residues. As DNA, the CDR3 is TGTGCCAGCAGCTTCCACCCCCAGTTCTTC. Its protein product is CASSFHPQFF.

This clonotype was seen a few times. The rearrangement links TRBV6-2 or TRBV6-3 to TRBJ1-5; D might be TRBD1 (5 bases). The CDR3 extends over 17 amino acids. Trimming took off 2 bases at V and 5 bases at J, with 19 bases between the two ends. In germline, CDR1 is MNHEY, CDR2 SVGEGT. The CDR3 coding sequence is TGTGCCAGCAGTTACGACCGATCGACAGAATGGTATCAGCCCCAGCATTTT. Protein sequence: CASSYDRSTEWYQPQHF.

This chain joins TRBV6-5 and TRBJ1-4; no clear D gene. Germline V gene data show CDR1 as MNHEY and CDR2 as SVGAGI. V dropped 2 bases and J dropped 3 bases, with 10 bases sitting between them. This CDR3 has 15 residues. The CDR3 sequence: CASSYPETPNEKLFF. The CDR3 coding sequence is TGTGCCAGCAGTTACCCCGAGACACCTAATGAAAAACTGTTTTTT.

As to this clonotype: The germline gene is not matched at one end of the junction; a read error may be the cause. The chain's CDR3 is CASGFPTGELFF. The CDR3 region has the DNA TGTGCCAGCGGCTTCCCAACCGGGGAGCTGTTTTTT. This chain uses TRBV7-2 with TRBJ2-2, with D uncertain. The CDR3 totals 12 residues. Germline CDR1 and CDR2: SGHTA and FQGNSA.

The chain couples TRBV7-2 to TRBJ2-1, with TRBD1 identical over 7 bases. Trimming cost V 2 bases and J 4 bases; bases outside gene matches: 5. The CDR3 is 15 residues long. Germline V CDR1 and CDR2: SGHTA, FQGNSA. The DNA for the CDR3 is TGTGCCAGCAGCTTAACGGACAGGTTATACAATGAGCAGTTCTTC. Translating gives CASSLTDRLYNEQFF.

This CDR3 reads CASSSKTGLSSYEQYF. For the CDR3, the DNA is TGTGCCAGTAGTTCAAAGACAGGGCTCAGCTCCTACGAGCAGTACTTC. V and J are TRBV19 and TRBJ2-7, with 7 bases lining up with TRBD1. The CDR3 runs to 16 residues. Germline assignment: CDR1 LNHDA and CDR2 SQIVND (reference sequence). Trimming at V came to 5 bases and at J to 0 bases, leaving 10 bases not matched to a gene.

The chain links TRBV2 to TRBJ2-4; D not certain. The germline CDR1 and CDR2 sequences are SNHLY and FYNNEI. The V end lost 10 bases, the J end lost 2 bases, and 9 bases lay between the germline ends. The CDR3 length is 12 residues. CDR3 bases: TGTGCCACCTCAGACTCCAAAAACATTCAGTACTTC. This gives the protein CATSDSKNIQYF.

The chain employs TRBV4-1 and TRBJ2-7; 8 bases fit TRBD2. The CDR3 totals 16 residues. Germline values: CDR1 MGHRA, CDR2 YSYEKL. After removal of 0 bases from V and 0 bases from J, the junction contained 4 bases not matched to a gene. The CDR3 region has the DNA TGCGCCAGCAGCCAAGATTTTCTAGCGGGCTCCTACGAGCAGTACGTC. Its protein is CASSQDFLAGSYEQYV.

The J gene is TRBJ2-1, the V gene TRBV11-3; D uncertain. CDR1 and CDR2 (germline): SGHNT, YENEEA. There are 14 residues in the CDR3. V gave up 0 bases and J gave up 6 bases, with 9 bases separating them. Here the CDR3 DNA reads TGTGCCAGCAGCTTAGAGATTTTAAGCAATGAGCAGTTCTTC. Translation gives CASSLEILSNEQFF.